This TCR beta chain came from a study of blood T cell repertoires in COVID-19. Germline CDR1 reads SGDLS; CDR2 reads YYNGEE. V was clipped by 7 bases and J by 5 bases, with 19 bases between them. This CDR3 has 15 amino acids. Sequencing used immunoSEQ multiplex PCR; TCRdb keeps in-frame clones, though not all of them. This table holds 200,000 to 250,000 clones, 80% to 90% found once. Sequencing was carried out using PBMCs or T cells enriched from blood (not recorded which). The chain recombines TRBV9 with TRBJ2-1; D is possibly TRBD2 (5 bases). This TCR derives from a man between 35 and 55 years old who had recovered from COVID-19. The CDR3 sequence: CASGVRAHSDNEQFF. The CDR3 DNA is TGTGCCAGCGGGGTGAGGGCCCACAGTGACAATGAGCAGTTCTTC.